This passage covers 8 T cell receptor beta chains from one sample sequenced in a study of T cell responses to AZD1222 COVID-19 vaccine. The protocol was immunoSEQ multiplex PCR, while the TCRdb copy is restricted to in-frame clones and leaves out a portion. Of about 120,000 clones listed, roughly 92% were seen once; the top ten hold under 5.5%. Specimen: peripheral blood, collected on day 0 of AZD1222 vaccination. The receptors were sampled from an adult in good health.

V is TRBV30 and J is TRBJ1-5; 7 bases are shared with TRBD1. The trim removed 0 bases at V and 2 bases at J, leaving 7 bases unmatched. The CDR3 length is 16 residues. Germline CDR1 GTSNPN, CDR2 SVGIG (reference sequence). In DNA form, the CDR3 reads TGTGCCTGGAGTGTAAGGGGGCGGGGGGGCAATCAGCCCCAGCATTTT. It is translated as CAWSVRGRGGNQPQHF.

V and J are TRBV19 and TRBJ2-5; D call uncertain. The CDR3 spans 13 residues. Germline V lookup: CDR1 LNHDA, CDR2 SQIVND (reference sequence). Trimming cost V 6 bases and J 5 bases, with 13 bases left between them. The CDR3 is CASRRHPMETQYF. CDR3 nucleotide sequence: TGTGCCAGTAGAAGACATCCTATGGAGACCCAGTACTTC.

This chain links TRBV5-6 with TRBJ1-2; 7 bases fit TRBD1. Per germline, CDR1 SGHDT and CDR2 YYEEEE. With 6 bases clipped from V and 2 bases from J, the junction kept 7 bases outside the gene matches. The CDR3 is made up of 14 amino acids. CDR3 in amino acids: CASNPGQKNYGYTF. CDR3 coding DNA: TGTGCCAGCAACCCGGGACAGAAGAACTATGGCTACACCTTC. The full variable domain, its missing parts supplied by reference TRBV5-6 and TRBJ1-2, is DAGVTQSPTHLIKTRGQQVTLRCSPKSGHDTVSWYQQALGQGPQFIFQYYEEEERQRGNFPDRFSGHQFPNYSSELNVNALLLGDSALYLCASNPGQKNYGYTFGSGTRLTVV.

The gene calls are TRBV20-1 and TRBJ2-1, with D unresolved. CDR3 length: 10 residues. Germline V gene lookup returns CDR1 DFQATT and CDR2 SNEGSKA (reference sequence). Trimming took 6 bases from V and 9 from J, leaving 9 bases between them. The DNA for the CDR3 is TGCAGTGCCCGTCGCGGTGAGCAGTTCTTC. Amino acid sequence: CSARRGEQFF.

This chain links TRBV6-5 with TRBJ2-7, with a weak D call TRBD2 (5 bases). The germline V gene has CDR1 MNHEY and CDR2 SVGAGI. V gave up 0 bases and J gave up 4 bases, with 10 bases separating them. This CDR3 has 14 residues. The CDR3 spells CASSYSNRDYEQYF. CDR3 in DNA: TGTGCCAGCAGTTACTCGAATCGGGATTACGAGCAGTACTTC.

The rearrangement links TRBV18 to TRBJ1-2; 9 nucleotides align to TRBD1. The CDR3 spans 15 residues. Germline-derived CDR1 and CDR2 are KGHSH and LQKENI. V was clipped by 3 bases and J by 7 bases; unmatched bases: 9. The CDR3 DNA sequence: TGTGCCAGCTCACCTTCGAGCGGGACAGGGAGTGGCTACACCTTC. Protein product: CASSPSSGTGSGYTF. The variable domain in full, with the rest retrieved from reference TRBV18 and TRBJ1-2, is NAGVMQNPRHLVRRRGQEARLRCSPMKGHSHVYWYRQLPEEGLKFMVYLQKENIIDESGMPKERFSAEFPKEGPSILRIQQVVRGDSAAYFCASSPSSGTGSGYTFGSGTRLTVV.

There are a few counts of this clone. This chain joins TRBV4-1 and TRBJ1-5, with 8 positions matching TRBD1. This CDR3 spans 18 amino acids. Germline V CDR1 and CDR2: MGHRA, YSYEKL. J lost 2 bases, V lost 0 bases, and 9 bases had no gene match. The CDR3 DNA reads as TGCGCCAGCAGCCAAGATCCGGCAGGGGGCTTGGGCAATCAGCCCCAGCATTTT. Its translation is CASSQDPAGGLGNQPQHF.

The chain carries TRBV29-1 and TRBJ2-1; D gene unclear. CDR1 is SQVTM, CDR2 ANQGSEA, per germline. The CDR3 spans 15 residues. Trimming shortened V by 5 bases and J by 5 bases, and 19 bases separated the two germline ends. The CDR3 DNA reads TGCAGCGTTCAAGCTACGGTCATTCCCGACAATGAGCAGTTCTTC. It translates to CSVQATVIPDNEQFF.